This TCR beta chain was obtained from a study of T cell responses to AZD1222 COVID-19 vaccine. TCRdb keeps only in-frame clones here, not all; method: immunoSEQ multiplex PCR. The data contain approximately 80,000 clones, approximately 86% of them singletons. Broader study findings: After two AZD1222 doses, spike-specific TCR breadth and depth rose versus day 0. Spike was spanned by vaccine-associated CD4 TCRs, with dominance at 160-218 and 743-854.

Germline V gives CDR1 SEHNR, CDR2 FQNEAQ (reference sequence). This CDR3 spans 17 amino acids. V was trimmed by 2 bases and J by 2 bases, leaving 16 bases between them. Comment on this clone: Its antigen is undetermined.

The source material was peripheral blood, sampled on day 0 of MenACWY control vaccination. This TCR was recovered from an adult in good health. The chain links TRBV7-9 to TRBJ1-5; D unresolved. As DNA, the CDR3 is TGTGCCAGCAGCTTACACGGAGGTAGAGGCGGCAATCAGCCCCAGCATTTT. Translated, it gives CASSLHGGRGGNQPQHF.